The 6 T cell receptor beta chains below were found in one sample sequenced in a study of cytomegalovirus exposure and HLA in healthy donors (dated by TCRdb to about 2017). Library preparation employed the immunoSEQ multiplex PCR assay. TCRdb's version of the immuneACCESS table is confined to in-frame rearrangements and falls short of the full clone set. An unresolved V gene accounts for under half of the shortfall where checked; the remainder is of unknown origin. The sample includes roughly 130,000 clones, with 85% to 90% observed a single time. Of the sample, about 1.4% is held by the ten largest clones. Sequenced material: PBMCs. Receptor source: a man under 40 in good health and CMV-seronegative.

V usage is TRBV7-2 and J usage is TRBJ2-7; tentatively, D is TRBD2 (6 bases). Deletions cut 1 base from V and 6 bases from J, with 19 bases between. The CDR3 sequence is 16 residues long. Germline loops: CDR1 SGHTA, CDR2 FQGNSA. The CDR3 sequence is CASSLEATSLSREQYF. CDR3 DNA: TGTGCCAGCAGCTTAGAGGCGACTAGTTTATCGCGCGAGCAGTACTTC.

This clone came up once. The CDR3 sequence is CASSKDRIKQETQYF. The CDR3 region has the DNA TGTGCCAGCAGTAAGGACAGGATAAAGCAAGAGACCCAGTACTTC. This chain connects TRBV5-6 to TRBJ2-5, with 7 bases identical to TRBD1. Germline CDR1 reads SGHDT; CDR2 reads YYEEEE. Unmatched junction bases numbered 9, after V lost 5 bases and J lost 2 bases. The CDR3 runs to 15 residues.

The chain combines TRBV4-2 with TRBJ1-4, with D maybe TRBD1 (6 bases). The V end was cut by 1 base, the J end by 8 bases, with 11 bases between. The CDR3 length is 14 residues. The germline V gene encodes CDR1 LGHNA and CDR2 YNFKEQ. CDR3 nucleotides: TGTGCCAGCAGCCAAGCAGGGGAGGGGGAAAAACTGTTTTTT. It is translated as CASSQAGEGEKLFF.

The chain recombines TRBV4-3 with TRBJ2-7; 10 nucleotides align to TRBD2. With 1 base clipped from V and 0 bases from J, the junction kept 0 bases outside the gene matches. The CDR3 runs to 15 residues. Germline assignment: CDR1 LGHNA and CDR2 YSLEER. CDR3 sequence: CASSQVAGGSYEQYF. CDR3 nucleotide sequence: TGCGCCAGCAGCCAAGTAGCGGGAGGCTCCTACGAGCAGTACTTC.

This chain connects TRBV6-5 to TRBJ2-7, with 10 bases identical to TRBD2. The CDR3 is made up of 13 amino acids. CDR1 is MNHEY, CDR2 SVGAGI, per germline. With V trimmed by 7 bases and J by 6 bases, 6 bases remained unmatched. CDR3 in DNA: TGTGCCAGCACTAGCGGGAGTCGCCGCGAGCAGTACTTC. Translating it yields CASTSGSRREQYF.

The CDR3 here is CSVWWVGEETQYF. Here the CDR3 DNA reads TGCAGCGTCTGGTGGGTGGGCGAGGAGACCCAGTACTTC. The V gene is TRBV29-1, the J gene TRBJ2-5; no definite D call. CDR3 length equals 13 residues. Trimming took 6 bases from V and 5 from J, leaving 16 bases between them. Germline loops: CDR1 SQVTM, CDR2 ANQGSEA.